This TCR beta chain was captured in a study of CD4 and CD8 cells across lung adenocarcinoma regions. Trimming left V 0 bases short and J 6 bases short, with 8 bases between. The CDR3 has 14 residues. CDR1 is SGHAT and CDR2 is FQNNGV in the germline V gene. TCRdb re-called the PCR reads with MiXCR, one entry per CDR3 protein. The table lists some 11,000 distinct CDR3 sequences, around 48% of them singletons. The clonotype comes from a female donor with lung adenocarcinoma. The CD4 and CD8 labels of this study may be unreliable. The J gene is TRBJ2-2, the V gene TRBV11-2; the D is unclear. The sequenced sample consisted of CD8+ T cells from the margin of a lung tumor. The CDR3: CASSLERIAGELFF. CDR3 in DNA: TGTGCCAGCAGCTTAGAGCGGATAGCCGGGGAGCTGTTTTTT. Full variable domain (remainder filled in from reference TRBV11-2 and TRBJ2-2): EAGVAQSPRYKIIEKRQSVAFWCNPISGHATLYWYQQILGQGPKLLIQFQNNGVVDDSQLPKDRFSAERLKGVDSTLKIQPAKLEDSAVYLCASSLERIAGELFFGEGSRLTVL.